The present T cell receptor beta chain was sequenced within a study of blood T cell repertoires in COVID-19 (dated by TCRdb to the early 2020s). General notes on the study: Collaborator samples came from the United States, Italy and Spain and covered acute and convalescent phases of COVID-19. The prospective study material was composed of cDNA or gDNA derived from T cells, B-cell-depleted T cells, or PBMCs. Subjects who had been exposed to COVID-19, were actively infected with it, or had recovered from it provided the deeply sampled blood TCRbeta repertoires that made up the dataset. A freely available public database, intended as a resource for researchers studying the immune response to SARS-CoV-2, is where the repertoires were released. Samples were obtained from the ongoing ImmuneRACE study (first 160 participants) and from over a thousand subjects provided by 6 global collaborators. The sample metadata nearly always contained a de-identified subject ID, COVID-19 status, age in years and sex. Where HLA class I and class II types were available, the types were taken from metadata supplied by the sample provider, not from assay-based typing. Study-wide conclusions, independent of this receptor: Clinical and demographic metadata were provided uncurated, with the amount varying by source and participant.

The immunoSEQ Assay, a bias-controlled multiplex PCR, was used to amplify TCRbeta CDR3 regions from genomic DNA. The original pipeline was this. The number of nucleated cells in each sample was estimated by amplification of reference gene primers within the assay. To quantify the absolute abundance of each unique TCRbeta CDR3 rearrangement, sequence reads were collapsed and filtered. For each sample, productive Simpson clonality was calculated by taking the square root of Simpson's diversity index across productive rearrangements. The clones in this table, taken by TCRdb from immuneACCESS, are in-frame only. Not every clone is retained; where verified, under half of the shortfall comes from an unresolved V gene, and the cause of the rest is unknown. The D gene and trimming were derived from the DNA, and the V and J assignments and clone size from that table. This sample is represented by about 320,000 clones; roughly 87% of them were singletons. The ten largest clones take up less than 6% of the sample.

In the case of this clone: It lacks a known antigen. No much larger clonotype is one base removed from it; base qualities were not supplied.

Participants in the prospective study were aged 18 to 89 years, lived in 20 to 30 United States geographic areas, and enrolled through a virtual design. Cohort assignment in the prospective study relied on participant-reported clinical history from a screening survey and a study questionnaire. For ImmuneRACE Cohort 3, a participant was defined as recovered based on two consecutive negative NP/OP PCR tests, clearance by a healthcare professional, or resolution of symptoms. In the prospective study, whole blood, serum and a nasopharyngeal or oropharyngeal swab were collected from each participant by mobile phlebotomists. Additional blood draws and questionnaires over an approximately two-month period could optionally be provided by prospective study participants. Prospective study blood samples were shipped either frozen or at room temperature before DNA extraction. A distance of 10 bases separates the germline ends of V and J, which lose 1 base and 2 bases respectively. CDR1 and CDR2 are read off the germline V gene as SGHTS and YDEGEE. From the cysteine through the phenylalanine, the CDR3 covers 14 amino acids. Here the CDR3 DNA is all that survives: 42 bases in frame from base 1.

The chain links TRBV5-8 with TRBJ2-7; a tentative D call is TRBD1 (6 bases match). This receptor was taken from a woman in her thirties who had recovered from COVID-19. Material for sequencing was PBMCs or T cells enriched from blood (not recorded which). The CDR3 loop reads CASSLRTAAYEQYF. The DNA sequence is TGTGCCAGCAGCTTGCGGACAGCCGCCTACGAGCAGTACTTC.